A single sample is the source of the 17 T cell receptor beta chains below, sequenced in a study of beta chain features in type 1 diabetes. What was sequenced were expressed TCRB transcripts, since all of the isolated RNA had been reverse transcribed. Clones were read by immunoSEQ multiplex PCR, and TCRdb kept only the in-frame ones, dropping some. The table has hundreds of thousands of clones, roughly 31% seen once; the top ten hold 0.05% to 0.07%. The specimen was naive CD4+ T cells from blood. Receptors originate from a man aged 18 to 30 in good health.

The rearrangement links TRBV6-5 to TRBJ2-3; a weak D match, TRBD2 (5 bases). Germline loops: CDR1 MNHEY, CDR2 SVGAGI. The CDR3 length is 16 residues. V lost 2 bases to trimming and J lost 4 bases, with 16 bases between them. In DNA, the CDR3 is TGTGCCAGCAGTTACGTCGTGGGAGAGGTTGCAGATACGCAGTATTTT. Translation gives CASSYVVGEVADTQYF.

The chain employs TRBV5-4 and TRBJ2-2, with D possibly matching TRBD2 (6 bases). The germline gives CDR1 SGHNT, CDR2 YYREEE (reference sequence). The CDR3 sequence is 16 residues long. Trimming took 2 bases from V and 1 from J, leaving 12 bases between them. CDR3 sequence: CASSFLTGVNTGELFF. As DNA, the CDR3 is TGTGCCAGCAGCTTTTTAACGGGAGTGAACACCGGGGAGCTGTTTTTT.

This clone has a handful of counts. V and J are TRBV5-6 and TRBJ2-2; 8 bases line up with TRBD1. Germline V gene sequence: CDR1 SGHDT, CDR2 YYEEEE. The CDR3 extends over 14 amino acids. The V and J ends lost 4 bases and 4 bases, in that order; junction bases with no gene match: 3. The CDR3 nucleotides read TGTGCCAGCAGCCTCAGGGGGCTCACCGGGGAGCTGTTTTTT. Protein sequence: CASSLRGLTGELFF.

The chain is built from TRBV30 and TRBJ2-5; D perhaps matches TRBD2 (5 bases). Germline assignment: CDR1 GTSNPN and CDR2 SVGIG (reference sequence). This CDR3 region has 12 residues. V was clipped by 4 bases and J by 2 bases, with 8 bases between them. The CDR3 region has the DNA TGTGCCTGGAACCGCGGGCAAGAGACCCAGTACTTC. Amino acid sequence: CAWNRGQETQYF.

The table lists this clone with a few counts. The V call is TRBV27, the J call TRBJ1-1, with a weak D call TRBD1 (6 bases). The germline gives CDR1 MNHEY, CDR2 SMNVEV (reference sequence). The CDR3 covers 15 residues. V lost 0 bases and J lost 3, with 11 bases in between. CDR3 bases: TGTGCCAGCAGTTTATCGTACAGGGCTGACACTGAAGCTTTCTTT. Residues: CASSLSYRADTEAFF.

The genes are TRBV7-9 and TRBJ2-1; D remains unclear. This CDR3 is 13 amino acids long. Germline lookup yields CDR1 SEHNR and CDR2 FQNEAQ (reference sequence). V dropped 4 bases and J dropped 7 bases, with 11 bases sitting between them. In nucleotides, the CDR3 is TGTGCCAGCAGCTCCCTTTTGGGGAATGAGCAGTTCTTC. It is translated as CASSSLLGNEQFF. Based on the CDR3 plus reference TRBV7-9 and TRBJ2-1, the full variable domain is DTGVSQNPRHKITKRGQNVTFRCDPISEHNRLYWYRQTLGQGPEFLTYFQNEAQLEKSRLLSDRFSAERPKGSFSTLEIQRTEQGDSAMYLCASSSLLGNEQFFGPGTRLTVL.

There are a few counts of this clone. The chain employs TRBV29-1 and TRBJ2-1; 9 bases are shared with TRBD2. The CDR3 length is 13 residues. The V and J ends lost 7 bases and 6 bases, in that order; junction bases with no gene match: 7. Germline CDR1 is SQVTM and CDR2 is ANQGSEA. The CDR3 sequence is CSAGTSYRNEQFF. DNA of the CDR3: TGCAGCGCCGGGACTAGCTATCGCAATGAGCAGTTCTTC.

The rearrangement uses TRBV30 and TRBJ2-1; D gene unclear. The CDR3 is made up of 10 amino acids. The ends were cut back, 4 bases at V and 10 bases at J, with 8 bases in the middle. The germline V gene has CDR1 GTSNPN and CDR2 SVGIG (reference sequence). The CDR3 DNA is TGTGCCTGGAAGGACGCCGAGCAGTTCTTC. It is translated as CAWKDAEQFF.

In its sample, this clone was seen a few times. The chain links TRBV4-1 to TRBJ2-4, with 10 bases that match TRBD2. The CDR3 has 16 amino acids. Per germline, CDR1 MGHRA and CDR2 YSYEKL. The ends lost 2 bases at V and 2 bases at J; junction bases unmatched: 3. The CDR3 region has the DNA TGCGCCAGCAGCCAACTAGCGGGAGTCCCCAAAAACATTCAGTACTTC. Protein product: CASSQLAGVPKNIQYF.

This clone has just a few counts. The chain links TRBV14 to TRBJ2-3, with 7 positions matching TRBD2. The germline V gene encodes CDR1 SGHDN and CDR2 FVKESK. The junction had 20 bases not matched to a gene; V was cut back by 4 bases and J by 7 bases. This CDR3 has 18 residues. CDR3 DNA sequence: TGTGCCAGCAGCCCCACCGGGGGAACAGCGGGAAGAGTAAATACGCAGTATTTT. Translated, it gives CASSPTGGTAGRVNTQYF.

The chain is built from TRBV9 and TRBJ2-3; 7 positions agree with TRBD2. The CDR3 is made up of 14 amino acids. With V trimmed by 0 bases and J by 8 bases, 6 bases remained unmatched. Germline lookup yields CDR1 SGDLS and CDR2 YYNGEE. The CDR3 here is CASSVVQRGGTQYF. CDR3 nucleotides: TGTGCCAGCAGCGTAGTTCAGCGCGGGGGTACGCAGTATTTT.

The J gene is TRBJ2-7, the V gene TRBV7-9; D is unclear. The germline CDR1 and CDR2 sequences are SEHNR and FQNEAQ (reference sequence). The germline V and J ends were trimmed by 4 bases and 6 bases, with 22 bases remaining between them. The CDR3 runs to 16 residues. The CDR3: CASSWITMGPGVEQYF. CDR3 nucleotide sequence: TGTGCCAGCAGCTGGATAACAATGGGCCCGGGTGTCGAGCAGTACTTC.

As to this clone: Other DNA sequences in this sample translate to the same CDR3. V gene TRBV5-1 combines with J gene TRBJ1-5; tentatively, D is TRBD1 (5 bases). CDR1 SGHRS and CDR2 YFSETQ come from the germline V gene. This CDR3 has 14 residues. Trimming left V 0 bases short and J 4 bases short, with 8 bases between. DNA for the CDR3: TGCGCCAGCAGCTTGGATGGGGGGAATCAGCCCCAGCATTTT. This gives the protein CASSLDGGNQPQHF.

This clone was seen once. This chain links TRBV5-4 with TRBJ2-4; no definite D call. Trimming cost V 6 bases and J 5 bases, with 9 bases left between them. Germline CDR1 and CDR2: SGHNT and YYREEE (reference sequence). The CDR3 has 12 amino acids. This chain's CDR3 is CASNLDQNIQYF. The CDR3, as DNA: TGTGCCAGCAACCTCGACCAAAACATTCAGTACTTC.

This clone was recorded a few times. The chain joins TRBV29-1 to TRBJ2-3, with D tentatively TRBD1 (6 bases). The germline V gene encodes CDR1 SQVTM and CDR2 ANQGSEA. This CDR3 region has 14 residues. Trimming stripped 1 base from V and 4 bases from J, with 12 bases between. Here the CDR3 DNA reads TGCAGCGTTGAAGGTCTCAGGGGTTCAGATACGCAGTATTTT. Translation: CSVEGLRGSDTQYF.

The J gene is TRBJ1-1, the V gene TRBV10-3, with D unclear. V gave up 7 bases and J gave up 6 bases, with 12 bases separating them. CDR1 ENHRY and CDR2 SYGVKD come from the germline V gene. This CDR3 contains 12 residues. The CDR3 nucleotides read TGTGCCATCAAAGCTTCAGGTCCTGAAGCTTTCTTT. Its translation: CAIKASGPEAFF.

The table lists this clone with a few counts. The junction does not match germline at one end; this may be a read error. The V gene is TRBV4-1, the J gene TRBJ2-1; D might be TRBD2 (6 bases). The germline V gene encodes CDR1 MGHRA and CDR2 YSYEKL. The CDR3 extends over 13 amino acids. The CDR3 loop reads CASSHPSDKEQFF. The CDR3 DNA reads TGCGCCAGCAGCCACCCTAGCGACAAAGAGCAGTTCTTC.